This T cell receptor beta chain derives from a study of blood T cell repertoires in COVID-19. At the level of the study: Acute-phase and convalescent COVID-19 samples originated in the United States, Italy and Spain. The cDNA or gDNA used as material had been derived from T cells, B-cell-depleted T cells, or PBMCs.

Original data processing: Cell counts per sample came from amplifying reference gene primers. Data came from immunoSEQ multiplex PCR; TCRdb stores just in-frame clones and leaves some out. V, J and clone size derive from that table, while D and trimming were established from the DNA sequence. Among 4,500 to 5,500 clones, approximately 76% were seen once, and the ten largest hold 37%. V lost 1 base to trimming and J lost 0 bases, with 9 bases between them. From germline, CDR1 is MDHEN and CDR2 SYDVKM. The CDR3 extends over 16 amino acids. The source is a human donor in a cohort sampled during active COVID-19. The V gene is TRBV28, the J gene TRBJ1-4; D gene ambiguous. Sequenced input: peripheral blood. CDR3 DNA sequence: TGTGCCAGCAGTTTATTTGGACTCGCAACTAATGAAAAACTGTTTTTT. Protein sequence: CASSLFGLATNEKLFF. Supplemented by reference TRBV28 and TRBJ1-4, the full variable domain reads DVKVTQSSRYLVKRTGEKVFLECVQDMDHENMFWYRQDPGLGLRLIYFSYDVKMKEKGDIPEGYSVSREKKERFSLILESASTNQTSMYLCASSLFGLATNEKLFFGSGTQLSVL.